The 25 T cell receptor beta chains in this list originate from one sample, sequenced in a study of cytomegalovirus exposure and HLA in healthy donors (dated by TCRdb to 2016 to 2017). Library construction relied on the immunoSEQ multiplex PCR assay. A mixture of 60 forward primers for TCR Vbeta segments and 13 reverse primers for TCR Jbeta segments was used in the multiplex PCR. The immuneACCESS repertoire file appears here via TCRdb, limited to in-frame rearrangements. These files lack a portion of the clones; in checked studies, under half of the deficit traces to unresolved V genes, and the cause of the others is not known. This sample's clone table shows about 160,000 clones. The top ten clones comprise roughly 1.9% of the sample. Sequencing was carried out using PBMCs. The receptor source for this set is a young man in good health and CMV-seronegative.

This chain links TRBV5-8 with TRBJ1-5, with TRBD1 matching over 7 bases. Unmatched junction bases numbered 7, after V lost 4 bases and J lost 6 bases. Germline CDR1 and CDR2: SGHTS and YDEGEE. This CDR3 comprises 14 residues. CDR3 sequence (DNA): TGTGCCAGCAGCCGACAGGGCGTAAGTCAGCCCCAGCATTTT. Protein sequence: CASSRQGVSQPQHF.

The genes are TRBV10-1 and TRBJ2-5; D is possibly TRBD1 (6 bases). CDR1 WNHNN and CDR2 SYGVQD come from the germline V gene (reference sequence). V lost 3 bases to trimming and J lost 5 bases, with 19 bases between them. This CDR3 comprises 16 residues. CDR3 bases: TGCGCCAGCAGTGATTGGTCTAACGTTAGGGGGGAGACCCAGTACTTC. This codes for CASSDWSNVRGETQYF.

The rearrangement uses TRBV6-6 and TRBJ1-4, with D uncertain. The V end was cut by 6 bases, the J end by 8 bases, with 13 bases between. The CDR3 consists of 13 residues. CDR1 is MNHNY, CDR2 SVGAGI, per germline (reference sequence). The CDR3 sequence: CASRGTKKEKLFF. The CDR3 DNA is TGTGCCAGCAGGGGCACGAAAAAGGAAAAACTGTTTTTT.

J is TRBJ1-5 and V is TRBV7-9, with D possibly TRBD1 on 5 matching bases. Germline values: CDR1 SEHNR, CDR2 FQNEAQ (reference sequence). The CDR3 totals 13 residues. The V gene lost 5 bases and the J gene lost 5 bases, with 10 bases spanning the gap. For the CDR3, the DNA is TGTGCCAGCAGCCGCGGGACTCATCAGCCCCAGCATTTT. It specifies CASSRGTHQPQHF. Drawing the rest from reference TRBV7-9 and TRBJ1-5, the complete variable domain is DTGVSQNPRHKITKRGQNVTFRCDPISEHNRLYWYRQTLGQGPEFLTYFQNEAQLEKSRLLSDRFSAERPKGSFSTLEIQRTEQGDSAMYLCASSRGTHQPQHFGDGTRLSIL.

The J gene is TRBJ2-1, the V gene TRBV11-1; 7 nucleotides align to TRBD1. Germline V gene data show CDR1 as SGHAT and CDR2 as FQDESV (reference sequence). V lost 1 base to trimming and J lost 12 bases; unmatched junction nucleotides: 12. CDR3 length: 15 amino acids. The CDR3 DNA reads TGTGCCAGCAGCTTAGGGTTGGGACAGTCAATGAGGCAGTTCTTC. Translation gives CASSLGLGQSMRQFF. Supplemented by reference TRBV11-1 and TRBJ2-1, the full variable domain reads EAEVAQSPRYKITEKSQAVAFWCDPISGHATLYWYRQILGQGPELLVQFQDESVVDDSQLPKDRFSAERLKGVDSTLKIQPAELGDSAMYLCASSLGLGQSMRQFFGPGTRLTVL.

Turning to this clone: The same CDR3 can be traced to other DNA sequences in this sample. This chain uses TRBV14 with TRBJ1-2; TRBD1 might be the D (6 bases). Germline values: CDR1 SGHDN, CDR2 FVKESK. The CDR3 length is 14 residues. V lost 4 bases, J lost 1 base, and 10 bases lay in between. In DNA form, the CDR3 reads TGTGCCAGCAGCCGGGACATAAGTAACTATGGCTACACCTTC. It specifies CASSRDISNYGYTF.

The chain is built from TRBV6-5 and TRBJ2-7, with D possibly matching TRBD1 (6 bases). The CDR3 contains 14 residues. Trimming removed 7 bases at V and 0 bases at J, with 13 bases between. The germline V gene encodes CDR1 MNHEY and CDR2 SVGAGI. CDR3 sequence: CASTRQESSYEQYF. The CDR3, as DNA: TGTGCCAGCACCCGACAGGAGAGCTCCTACGAGCAGTACTTC.

The rearrangement links TRBV19 to TRBJ2-3; 10 bases line up with TRBD2. Trimming took 4 bases from V and 1 from J; bases not matched to a gene: 2. The CDR3 runs 15 residues. The germline V gene encodes CDR1 LNHDA and CDR2 SQIVND (reference sequence). The CDR3 spells CASSTGTSGTDTQYF. The CDR3 nucleotides are TGTGCCAGTAGTACCGGGACTAGCGGCACAGATACGCAGTATTTT.

The V and J genes are TRBV7-8 and TRBJ2-6; 9 bases fit TRBD2. Germline V gene data show CDR1 as SGHVS and CDR2 as FQNEAQ. Unmatched junction bases numbered 6, after V lost 3 bases and J lost 0 bases. This CDR3 has 18 amino acids. CDR3 amino acids: CASSLRGGPGSGANVLTF. Here the CDR3 DNA reads TGTGCCAGCAGCTTGCGGGGGGGGCCCGGCTCTGGGGCCAACGTCCTGACTTTC.

V usage is TRBV6-1 and J usage is TRBJ2-2, with 10 bases aligning to TRBD2. Per germline, CDR1 MNHNS and CDR2 SASEGT. J lost 4 bases, V lost 5 bases, and 4 bases had no gene match. The CDR3 is 15 amino acids. The CDR3 region has the DNA TGTGCCAGCAGTATAGCGGGAGGTACCACCGGGGAGCTGTTTTTT. This gives the protein CASSIAGGTTGELFF.

The CDR3 coding sequence is TGTGCCAGCAGTGCTACGACAGGGTCCGGCTACACCTTC. Protein sequence: CASSATTGSGYTF. The gene calls are TRBV25-1 and TRBJ1-2, with 7 bases fitting TRBD1. Trimming removed 4 bases from V and 8 bases from J; junction bases left unmatched: 7. The V gene's germline CDR1 is MGHDK and CDR2 SYGVNS. The CDR3 is 13 residues long.

V and J are TRBV15 and TRBJ1-1, with D possibly TRBD1 on 6 matching bases. CDR3 length: 14 residues. The germline gives CDR1 LNHNV, CDR2 YYDKDF (reference sequence). Trimming pared 4 bases from V and 2 bases from J, leaving 11 bases between. The CDR3 DNA reads TGTGCCACCAGCATCGGACAGCTTAACACTGAAGCTTTCTTT. Protein sequence: CATSIGQLNTEAFF.

The chain is built from TRBV18 and TRBJ2-2; a possible D gene is TRBD1 (5 bases). CDR3 length: 16 amino acids. The V end lost 1 base, the J end lost 0 bases, and 9 bases lay between the germline ends. Germline V gives CDR1 KGHSH, CDR2 LQKENI. The CDR3 DNA reads TGTGCCAGCTCACCACAGGAGACAGCGAACACCGGGGAGCTGTTTTTT. Amino acids: CASSPQETANTGELFF.

The CDR3 sequence: CASSLSTGGYEQYF. The CDR3 DNA sequence: TGTGCCAGCAGTTTATCGACAGGGGGCTACGAGCAGTACTTC. This sequence joins TRBV28 and TRBJ2-7; 9 bases map to TRBD1. CDR3 length equals 14 residues. Germline CDR1 MDHEN, CDR2 SYDVKM. J lost 3 bases, V lost 1 base, and 1 base had no gene match.

V is TRBV5-6 and J is TRBJ2-5; tentatively, D is TRBD2 (5 bases). The CDR3 sequence is 12 residues long. Trimming left V 0 bases short and J 8 bases short, with 8 bases between. Per germline, CDR1 SGHDT and CDR2 YYEEEE. DNA of the CDR3: TGTGCCAGCAGCTTGGCCCGGGGAACCCAGTACTTC. Amino acids: CASSLARGTQYF.

V gene TRBV5-1 combines with J gene TRBJ1-2; 7 positions match TRBD1. The CDR3 length is 13 residues. In germline, CDR1 is SGHRS, CDR2 YFSETQ. V was pared by 1 base and J by 7 bases, with 4 bases of the junction left unmatched. CDR3 DNA: TGCGCCAGCAGCTTGAGCCAGGGGGGTGGCTACACCTTC. Encoded protein: CASSLSQGGGYTF.

The rearrangement uses TRBV18 and TRBJ1-1; no clear D. The CDR3 runs 15 residues. Per the germline V gene, CDR1 is KGHSH and CDR2 is LQKENI. V lost 2 bases, J lost 0 bases, and 10 bases lay in between. This CDR3 is CASSPSGMMNTEAFF. In DNA form, the CDR3 reads TGTGCCAGCTCACCATCCGGGATGATGAACACTGAAGCTTTCTTT. Full variable domain (outside the CDR3, taken from reference TRBV18 and TRBJ1-1): NAGVMQNPRHLVRRRGQEARLRCSPMKGHSHVYWYRQLPEEGLKFMVYLQKENIIDESGMPKERFSAEFPKEGPSILRIQQVVRGDSAAYFCASSPSGMMNTEAFFGQGTRLTVV.

This chain uses TRBV18 with TRBJ1-4, with D unresolved. V was trimmed by 6 bases and J by 8 bases, leaving 13 bases between them. From germline, CDR1 is KGHSH and CDR2 LQKENI. The CDR3 covers 13 residues. The CDR3, as DNA: TGTGCCAGCTCCCACAGAGTTGGAGAAAAACTGTTTTTT. Residues: CASSHRVGEKLFF. The full variable domain, in which reference TRBV18 and TRBJ1-4 provide the parts outside the CDR3, is NAGVMQNPRHLVRRRGQEARLRCSPMKGHSHVYWYRQLPEEGLKFMVYLQKENIIDESGMPKERFSAEFPKEGPSILRIQQVVRGDSAAYFCASSHRVGEKLFFGSGTQLSVL.

The chain joins TRBV30 to TRBJ1-3, with D tentatively TRBD1 (5 bases). Germline V lookup: CDR1 GTSNPN, CDR2 SVGIG (reference sequence). The CDR3 has 12 residues. Trimming took off 5 bases at V and 4 bases at J, with 9 bases between the two ends. The CDR3 sequence: CAWHDSGNTIYF. The DNA for the CDR3 is TGTGCCTGGCACGACAGCGGAAACACCATATATTTT.

J is TRBJ2-5 and V is TRBV6-6; a possible D gene is TRBD1 (5 bases). Germline V gene data show CDR1 as MNHNY and CDR2 as SVGAGI (reference sequence). Trimming removed 5 bases at V and 1 base at J, with 8 bases between. The CDR3 has 13 amino acids. CDR3 DNA: TGTGCCAGCAGTGCCCAGGGCCAAGAGACCCAGTACTTC. It specifies CASSAQGQETQYF.

The V gene is TRBV5-1, the J gene TRBJ2-3, with 9 bases lining up with TRBD2. The CDR3 contains 15 residues. Germline V gene data show CDR1 as SGHRS and CDR2 as YFSETQ. V trimming: 0 bases; J trimming: 4 bases; junction bases outside the gene matches: 3. The CDR3 coding sequence is TGCGCCAGCAGCTTGGTTGCGGGAGGGGCAGATACGCAGTATTTT. This translates into CASSLVAGGADTQYF.

The chain couples TRBV30 to TRBJ2-2; 13 bases map to TRBD2. The CDR3 loop spans 16 amino acids. The junction had 8 bases not matched to a gene; V was cut back by 1 base and J by 9 bases. CDR1 and CDR2 from the germline V gene are GTSNPN and SVGIG (reference sequence). The chain's CDR3 is CAWSGRGLAGLRELFF. The CDR3 DNA reads TGTGCCTGGAGTGGTCGGGGACTAGCGGGACTACGGGAGCTGTTTTTT.

The gene calls are TRBV6-5 and TRBJ2-7; 11 bases map to TRBD2. CDR1 and CDR2 (germline): MNHEY, SVGAGI. With V trimmed by 5 bases and J by 4 bases, 7 bases remained unmatched. The CDR3 covers 15 residues. CDR3 nucleotide sequence: TGTGCCAGCAGTGTCACTAGCGGGAGTACTTACGAGCAGTACTTC. The encoded protein is CASSVTSGSTYEQYF.

The V gene is TRBV9, the J gene TRBJ1-1, with 10 bases identical to TRBD1. With V trimmed by 3 bases and J by 2 bases, 7 bases remained unmatched. Germline lookup yields CDR1 SGDLS and CDR2 YYNGEE. The CDR3 is 16 amino acids. CDR3 residues: CASSARDRGYNTEAFF. CDR3 sequence (DNA): TGTGCCAGCAGCGCAAGGGACAGGGGATACAACACTGAAGCTTTCTTT.

The J gene is TRBJ1-1, the V gene TRBV27; possible D gene TRBD1, 5 bases. This CDR3 is built from 15 residues. Germline assignment: CDR1 MNHEY and CDR2 SMNVEV (reference sequence). Trimming took 2 bases from V and 6 from J, leaving 16 bases between them. For the CDR3, the DNA is TGTGCCAGCAGTTTACAGGGTCCATATACTTCTGAAGCTTTCTTT. Encoded protein: CASSLQGPYTSEAFF.